Below, 28 T cell receptor beta chains from the same sample are listed, as sequenced in a study of Ad26.COV2.S vaccination and SARS-CoV-2 variants. Generated by immunoSEQ multiplex PCR, the TCRdb table keeps only in-frame clones and is missing some. The sample lists approximately 340,000 clones, roughly 84% occurring once. Specified treatment: approximately 18 received Ad26.COV2.S at low or high dose, single or two shots; 5 received placebo; per-sample allocation not given. Samples were taken on day 63 after the first vaccine or placebo injection. Source: peripheral blood, taken in a trial of Ad26.COV2.S vaccine versus placebo. The receptor set was obtained from a person between 18 and 60 years old who received the Ad26.COV2.S COVID-19 vaccine or a placebo.

The V call is TRBV5-1, the J call TRBJ2-5; the D gene is possibly TRBD1 (6 bases). In germline, CDR1 is SGHRS, CDR2 YFSETQ. The CDR3 is 15 residues long. V dropped 1 base and J dropped 3 bases, with 13 bases sitting between them. CDR3 DNA sequence: TGCGCCAGCAGCTTGACCGGGACAAAGGAAGAGACCCAGTACTTC. Its translation is CASSLTGTKEETQYF.

The chain carries TRBV15 and TRBJ2-7; 9 nucleotides agree with TRBD1. Germline assignment: CDR1 LNHNV and CDR2 YYDKDF (reference sequence). The CDR3 has 14 residues. V was pared by 3 bases and J by 6 bases, with 6 bases of the junction left unmatched. CDR3 DNA sequence: TGTGCCACCAGCAGGGACAGGGGTGCGAGCGAGCAGTACTTC. Translation gives CATSRDRGASEQYF.

CDR3 DNA: TGTGCCTGGGGGACAGGGGCCTACGAGCAGTACTTC. As protein: CAWGTGAYEQYF. J is TRBJ2-7 and V is TRBV30; TRBD1 matches 10 bases. CDR1 GTSNPN and CDR2 SVGIG come from the germline V gene (reference sequence). Germline trimming cut 5 bases from V and 2 bases from J; bases unmatched to any gene: 0. This CDR3 is 12 amino acids long.

This chain links TRBV18 with TRBJ1-4; 9 nucleotides match TRBD1. The CDR3 length is 15 residues. Germline V gives CDR1 KGHSH, CDR2 LQKENI. V dropped 4 bases and J dropped 8; count of bases not matched to a gene: 8. CDR3 amino acids: CASSLNWDREEKLFF. In DNA, the CDR3 is TGTGCCAGCTCACTCAACTGGGACAGGGAGGAAAAACTGTTTTTT.

V is TRBV6-2 or TRBV6-3 and J is TRBJ2-7; a possible D gene is TRBD1 (6 bases). The CDR3 is 13 residues long. V shed 5 bases and J shed 3 bases, with 11 bases lying between them. Germline loops: CDR1 MNHEY, CDR2 SVGEGT. CDR3 coding DNA: TGTGCCAGCAGTCTCGACAGGAACTACGAGCAGTACTTC. Encoded protein: CASSLDRNYEQYF.

This chain uses TRBV11-2 with TRBJ2-1; the D is unclear. CDR1 is SGHAT and CDR2 is FQNNGV in the germline V gene. This CDR3 region has 10 residues. V lost 3 bases and J 12 bases, leaving 6 bases between the germline ends. CDR3 region: CASSLEGQFF. CDR3 DNA: TGTGCCAGCAGCTTGGAAGGGCAGTTCTTC.

This clone was seen only a few times. J is TRBJ2-1 and V is TRBV7-6; 8 bases align to TRBD1. CDR3 length equals 16 residues. Germline loops: CDR1 SGHVS, CDR2 FNYEAQ. Trimming at V came to 2 bases and at J to 6 bases, leaving 9 bases not matched to a gene. CDR3 sequence (DNA): TGTGCCAGCAGCTTATCACAGGGGGTCTTGGTCAATGAGCAGTTCTTC. Translation: CASSLSQGVLVNEQFF.

Remarks on this clone: Other DNA sequences of this sample code for an identical CDR3. The chain employs TRBV10-2 and TRBJ2-3, with TRBD2 matching over 10 bases. This CDR3 contains 15 residues. V was pared by 4 bases and J by 5 bases, with 6 bases of the junction left unmatched. CDR1 and CDR2 from the germline V gene are WSHSY and SAAADI. The CDR3 region has the DNA TGCGCCAGCAGTGCCTTAGCGGGGGGCAAAGATACGCAGTATTTT. Amino acid sequence: CASSALAGGKDTQYF.

This clone was detected a few times. The CDR3 here is CASSVGSTVNNSPLHF. Here the CDR3 DNA reads TGTGCCAGCAGCGTAGGGTCGACAGTGAATAATTCACCCCTCCACTTT. V gene TRBV9 combines with J gene TRBJ1-6, with TRBD1 as a possible D gene (5 bases). Looked up from germline, CDR1 is SGDLS and CDR2 is YYNGEE. Trimming left V 0 bases short and J 5 bases short, with 12 bases between. This CDR3 is 16 amino acids long.

This clone came up once. The V and J genes are TRBV18 and TRBJ2-3, with D unresolved. V gave up 7 bases and J gave up 6 bases, with 14 bases separating them. CDR1 and CDR2 (germline): KGHSH, LQKENI. The CDR3 spans 13 residues. The CDR3 DNA reads TGTGCCAGCTGCCGGACCGACGTGGATACGCAGTATTTT. Protein: CASCRTDVDTQYF. The full variable domain, rest sourced from reference TRBV18 and TRBJ2-3, is NAGVMQNPRHLVRRRGQEARLRCSPMKGHSHVYWYRQLPEEGLKFMVYLQKENIIDESGMPKERFSAEFPKEGPSILRIQQVVRGDSAAYFCASCRTDVDTQYFGPGTRLTVL.

The chain recombines TRBV6-5 with TRBJ2-3, with unresolved D. V lost 0 bases and J 2 bases, leaving 12 bases between the germline ends. There are 16 residues in the CDR3. The germline CDR1 and CDR2 sequences are MNHEY and SVGAGI. The DNA for the CDR3 is TGTGCCAGCAGTTACTCTAGGAGTTTGATCACAGATACGCAGTATTTT. Encoded protein: CASSYSRSLITDTQYF.

This clone was observed once. The rearrangement links TRBV28 to TRBJ2-1; no reliable D call. The CDR3 runs 15 residues. Germline-derived CDR1 and CDR2 are MDHEN and SYDVKM. The V gene lost 9 bases and the J gene lost 4 bases, with 19 bases spanning the gap. CDR3 in amino acids: CASSIRGDDYNEQFF. The CDR3 coding sequence is TGTGCCAGTAGCATCCGCGGAGATGATTACAATGAGCAGTTCTTC. Variable domain in full (rest from reference TRBV28 and TRBJ2-1): DVKVTQSSRYLVKRTGEKVFLECVQDMDHENMFWYRQDPGLGLRLIYFSYDVKMKEKGDIPEGYSVSREKKERFSLILESASTNQTSMYLCASSIRGDDYNEQFFGPGTRLTVL.

The J gene is TRBJ2-3, the V gene TRBV5-1; TRBD2 might be the D (6 bases). Germline loops: CDR1 SGHRS, CDR2 YFSETQ. The germline V and J ends were trimmed by 6 bases and 4 bases, with 21 bases remaining between them. The CDR3 has 16 residues. CDR3 bases: TGCGCCAGCACCAATCTAGGAGGGTACCAGGCAGATACGCAGTATTTT. Its protein is CASTNLGGYQADTQYF.

The rearrangement uses TRBV6-2 or TRBV6-3 and TRBJ1-6; a possible D gene is TRBD1 (6 bases). Trimming stripped 4 bases from V and 7 bases from J, with 14 bases between. Germline-derived CDR1 and CDR2 are MNHEY and SVGEGT. The CDR3 runs 15 residues. CDR3 loop: CASSWGGQPNSPLHF. CDR3 nucleotides: TGTGCCAGCAGTTGGGGTGGACAGCCAAATTCACCCCTCCACTTT.

This sequence joins TRBV5-1 and TRBJ1-2; D is ambiguous. V was cut by 6 bases and J by 4 bases, with 16 bases left in between. CDR3 length: 14 residues. The germline CDR1 and CDR2 sequences are SGHRS and YFSETQ. The CDR3, as DNA: TGCGCCAGCACCTTTTCGCCCGAAGGCTATGGCTACACCTTC. This translates into CASTFSPEGYGYTF. The variable domain in full, completed from reference TRBV5-1 and TRBJ1-2, reads KAGVTQTPRYLIKTRGQQVTLSCSPISGHRSVSWYQQTPGQGLQFLFEYFSETQRNKGNFPGRFSGRQFSNSRSEMNVSTLELGDSALYLCASTFSPEGYGYTFGSGTRLTVV.

The gene calls are TRBV19 and TRBJ2-4; the D gene could be TRBD1 or TRBD2 (5 bases each). The V gene's germline CDR1 is LNHDA and CDR2 SQIVND (reference sequence). This CDR3 comprises 14 residues. Trimming removed 9 bases from V and 1 base from J, with 13 bases in between. The CDR3 region is CASAKWGAKNIQYF. The DNA of the CDR3 is TGTGCCAGCGCAAAGTGGGGGGCCAAAAACATTCAGTACTTC.

This chain uses TRBV15 with TRBJ1-3; no firm D call. This CDR3 has 14 amino acids. Germline lookup yields CDR1 LNHNV and CDR2 YYDKDF (reference sequence). V was clipped by 1 base and J by 3 bases, with 7 bases between them. The chain's CDR3 is CATSRAGIGNTIYF. The CDR3 DNA reads TGTGCCACCAGCAGAGCCGGGATTGGAAACACCATATATTTT.

This chain uses TRBV4-3 with TRBJ1-4; D gene ambiguous. Germline values: CDR1 LGHNA, CDR2 YSLEER. The ends were cut back, 0 bases at V and 0 bases at J, with 20 bases in the middle. CDR3 size: 20 residues. CDR3 nucleotides: TGCGCCAGCAGCCAAGATCTCCTTCCACAGTCCGTAGCAACTAATGAAAAACTGTTTTTT. As protein: CASSQDLLPQSVATNEKLFF.

The chain uses TRBV5-1 and TRBJ1-6; no reliable D call. Looked up from germline, CDR1 is SGHRS and CDR2 is YFSETQ. V lost 1 base to trimming and J lost 8 bases, with 7 bases between them. CDR3 length: 13 residues. The CDR3 reads CASSLLEYSPLHF. CDR3 bases: TGCGCCAGCAGCTTGTTGGAATATTCACCCCTCCACTTT.

The V gene is TRBV6-5, the J gene TRBJ2-1; 10 nucleotides match TRBD1. The V segment lost 7 bases and the J segment 9 bases; nucleotides outside the gene matches: 6. From germline, CDR1 is MNHEY and CDR2 SVGAGI. The CDR3 runs 13 residues. The CDR3 DNA reads TGTGCCAGCAAAAGACAGGGGGCGGGTGAGCAGTTCTTC. This codes for CASKRQGAGEQFF.

This rearrangement joins TRBV9 to TRBJ2-5, with 7 bases identical to TRBD2. The CDR3 is 13 amino acids. V dropped 6 bases and J dropped 5; count of bases not matched to a gene: 7. In germline, CDR1 is SGDLS, CDR2 YYNGEE. CDR3 sequence: CASNTGGYETQYF. CDR3 in DNA: TGTGCCAGCAACACGGGGGGTTACGAGACCCAGTACTTC. Full variable domain (missing parts from reference TRBV9 and TRBJ2-5): DSGVTQTPKHLITATGQRVTLRCSPRSGDLSVYWYQQSLDQGLQFLIQYYNGEERAKGNILERFSAQQFPDLHSELNLSSLELGDSALYFCASNTGGYETQYFGPGTRLLVL.

This clone appeared a single time. The chain combines TRBV9 with TRBJ2-5; D remains ambiguous. CDR1 and CDR2 from the germline V gene are SGDLS and YYNGEE. The V end lost 3 bases, the J end lost 5 bases, and 11 bases lay between the germline ends. CDR3 size: 13 residues. CDR3 region: CASSGGKGETQYF. The CDR3 DNA follows: TGTGCCAGCAGCGGGGGTAAAGGGGAGACCCAGTACTTC.

The J gene is TRBJ2-7, the V gene TRBV5-5, with a weak D call TRBD2 (5 bases). CDR1 and CDR2 (germline): SGHKS, YYEKEE (reference sequence). The CDR3 has 14 amino acids. Trimming took 4 bases from V and 5 from J, leaving 16 bases between them. CDR3 DNA sequence: TGTGCCAGCAGCCGTAACCCACTAGTTGACGAGCAGTACTTC. It encodes CASSRNPLVDEQYF.

The chain has TRBV28 and TRBJ1-5; a weak D match, TRBD1 (6 bases). The V end lost 3 bases, the J end lost 4 bases, and 13 bases lay between the germline ends. CDR3 length: 15 residues. CDR1 is MDHEN and CDR2 is SYDVKM in the germline V gene. The CDR3 DNA follows: TGTGCCAGCAGTTTGGGAGGGGGAGGAAATCAGCCCCAGCATTTT. Translating gives CASSLGGGGNQPQHF. Based on the CDR3 plus reference TRBV28 and TRBJ1-5, the full variable domain is DVKVTQSSRYLVKRTGEKVFLECVQDMDHENMFWYRQDPGLGLRLIYFSYDVKMKEKGDIPEGYSVSREKKERFSLILESASTNQTSMYLCASSLGGGGNQPQHFGDGTRLSIL.

The rearrangement joins TRBV7-6 to TRBJ1-1; 9 bases agree with TRBD1. Unmatched junction bases numbered 1, after V lost 4 bases and J lost 1 base. This CDR3 is 14 amino acids long. The germline V gene encodes CDR1 SGHVS and CDR2 FNYEAQ. DNA for the CDR3: TGTGCCAGCAGCTCGGGACAGGGGAACACTGAAGCTTTCTTT. Its protein is CASSSGQGNTEAFF.

This clone was picked up one time. This rearrangement joins TRBV6-5 to TRBJ2-7, with D possibly TRBD1 on 6 matching bases. V shed 0 bases and J shed 2 bases, with 8 bases lying between them. Germline values: CDR1 MNHEY, CDR2 SVGAGI. This CDR3 spans 14 amino acids. CDR3 loop: CASSYSGGTYEQYF. The CDR3, as DNA: TGTGCCAGCAGTTACTCAGGGGGAACCTACGAGCAGTACTTC.

The V gene is TRBV7-2, the J gene TRBJ1-4; 10 bases align to TRBD1. Germline-derived CDR1 and CDR2 are SGHTA and FQGNSA. This CDR3 has 16 residues. The junction had 6 bases not matched to a gene; V was cut back by 4 bases and J by 4 bases. The CDR3: CASSYRTGGSNEKLFF. The DNA of the CDR3 is TGTGCCAGCAGCTACCGGACAGGGGGTAGTAATGAAAAACTGTTTTTT. Full variable domain (outside the CDR3, taken from reference TRBV7-2 and TRBJ1-4): GAGVSQSPSNKVTEKGKDVELRCDPISGHTALYWYRQSLGQGLEFLIYFQGNSAPDKSGLPSDRFSAERTGGSVSTLTIQRTQQEDSAVYLCASSYRTGGSNEKLFFGSGTQLSVL.

This chain joins TRBV28 and TRBJ2-3; TRBD1 agrees at 11 bases. Germline V CDR1 and CDR2: MDHEN, SYDVKM. V lost 7 bases and J lost 4; bases outside the gene matches: 4. The CDR3 covers 14 residues. The CDR3 spells CASNQDRGPDTQYF. In nucleotides, the CDR3 is TGTGCCAGCAACCAGGACAGGGGGCCAGATACGCAGTATTTT.